This T cell receptor (beta chain) was captured in a study of T cell clones after liver transplantation. Study-level information: Samples came from ITN030ST, which attempted immunosuppression withdrawal within 2 years of liver transplantation.

Per the germline V gene, CDR1 is SGHTS and CDR2 is YDEGEE. The CDR3 length is 12 residues. Trimming cost V 4 bases and J 8 bases, with 12 bases left between them. Clones were sequenced by immunoSEQ multiplex PCR, and TCRdb holds only the in-frame ones, with some missing. There are under 130,000 clones in the sample; around 84% occur only once, and approximately 3% lies in the top ten. In this sample, this clone turned up a few times. Its cognate antigen is unknown. The study, taken as a whole, reports: In most of the 8 subjects, circulating graft-donor-reactive CD4 TCRbeta sequences fell significantly after transplant. Low donor cell numbers restricted donor-reactive repertoire measurement in two subjects. Conclusions were preliminary, with small, heterogeneous patient groups.

This rearrangement joins TRBV5-8 to TRBJ1-2; no firm D call. The material was CD4+ T cells from blood, obtained approximately 50 months after liver transplant. The clonotype originates from a human patient who received a liver transplant. Some T cells may have originated in the graft donor. The CDR3 DNA reads as TGTGCCAGCAGCGTCCTCCGGGGAGGCTACACCTTC. Residues: CASSVLRGGYTF. Together with reference TRBV5-8 and TRBJ1-2, the CDR3 gives the full variable domain: EAGVTQSPTHLIKTRGQQATLRCSPISGHTSVYWYQQALGLGLQFLLWYDEGEERNRGNFPPRFSGRQFPNYSSELNVNALELEDSALYLCASSVLRGGYTFGSGTRLTVV.